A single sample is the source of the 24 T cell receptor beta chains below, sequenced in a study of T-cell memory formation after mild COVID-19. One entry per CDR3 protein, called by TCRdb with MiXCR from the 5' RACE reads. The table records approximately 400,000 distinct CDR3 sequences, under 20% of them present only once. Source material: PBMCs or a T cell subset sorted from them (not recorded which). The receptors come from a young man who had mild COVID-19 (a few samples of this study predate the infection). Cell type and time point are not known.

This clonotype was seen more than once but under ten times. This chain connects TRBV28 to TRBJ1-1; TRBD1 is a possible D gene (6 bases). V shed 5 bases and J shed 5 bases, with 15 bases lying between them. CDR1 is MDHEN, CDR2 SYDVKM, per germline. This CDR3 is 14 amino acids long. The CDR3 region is CASSPTAGATEAFF. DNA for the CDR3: TGTGCCAGCAGTCCCACCGCAGGGGCTACTGAAGCTTTCTTT. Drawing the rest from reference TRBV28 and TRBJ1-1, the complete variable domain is DVKVTQSSRYLVKRTGEKVFLECVQDMDHENMFWYRQDPGLGLRLIYFSYDVKMKEKGDIPEGYSVSREKKERFSLILESASTNQTSMYLCASSPTAGATEAFFGQGTRLTVV.

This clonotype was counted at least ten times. The CDR3 DNA is TGTGCCAGCAGTTCATTGGCTGAAGCTTTCTTT. Its translation is CASSSLAEAFF. The J gene is TRBJ1-1, the V gene TRBV12-3 or TRBV12-4; D is uncertain. The CDR3 loop spans 11 amino acids. V lost 4 bases to trimming and J lost 6 bases, with 6 bases between them.

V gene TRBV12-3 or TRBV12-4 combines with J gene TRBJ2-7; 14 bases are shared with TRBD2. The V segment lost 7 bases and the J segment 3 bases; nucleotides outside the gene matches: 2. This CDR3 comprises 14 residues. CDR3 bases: TGTGCCAGCACCGGGACTAGCGGGAGCTACGAGCAGTACTTC. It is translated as CASTGTSGSYEQYF.

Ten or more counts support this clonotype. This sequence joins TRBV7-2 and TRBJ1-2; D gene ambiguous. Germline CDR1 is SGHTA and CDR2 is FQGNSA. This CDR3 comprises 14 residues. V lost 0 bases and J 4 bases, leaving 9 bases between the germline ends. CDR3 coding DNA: TGTGCCAGCAGCTTAGCGGCGGGGAGCTATGGCTACACCTTC. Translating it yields CASSLAAGSYGYTF.

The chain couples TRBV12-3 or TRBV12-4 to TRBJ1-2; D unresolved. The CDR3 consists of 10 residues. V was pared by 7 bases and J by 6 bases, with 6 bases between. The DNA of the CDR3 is TGTGCCAGCATATATGATGGCTACACCTTC. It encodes CASIYDGYTF.

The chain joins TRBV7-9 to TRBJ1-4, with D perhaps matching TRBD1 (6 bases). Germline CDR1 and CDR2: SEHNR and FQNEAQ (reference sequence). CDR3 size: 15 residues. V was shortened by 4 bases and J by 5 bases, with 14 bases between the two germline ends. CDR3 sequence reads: CASSSAGTPNEKLFF. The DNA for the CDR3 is TGTGCCAGCAGCTCCGCGGGGACACCAAATGAAAAACTGTTTTTT.

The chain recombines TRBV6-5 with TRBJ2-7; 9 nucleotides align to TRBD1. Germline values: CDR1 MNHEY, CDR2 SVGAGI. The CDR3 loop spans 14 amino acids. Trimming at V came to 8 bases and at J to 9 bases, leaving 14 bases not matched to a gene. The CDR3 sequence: CASGSTGGEFGQYF. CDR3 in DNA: TGTGCCAGCGGTTCGACAGGGGGGGAATTCGGGCAGTACTTC.

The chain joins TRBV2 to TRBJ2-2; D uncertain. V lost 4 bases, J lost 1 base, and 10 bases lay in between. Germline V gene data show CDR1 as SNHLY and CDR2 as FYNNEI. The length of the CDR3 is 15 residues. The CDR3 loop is CASSAGRVNTGELFF. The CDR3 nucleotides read TGTGCCAGCAGTGCCGGCCGGGTGAACACCGGGGAGCTGTTTTTT.

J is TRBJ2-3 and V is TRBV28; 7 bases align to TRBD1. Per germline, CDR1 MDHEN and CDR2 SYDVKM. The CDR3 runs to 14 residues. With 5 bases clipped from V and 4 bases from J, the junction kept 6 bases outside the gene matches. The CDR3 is CASSMTGSADTQYF. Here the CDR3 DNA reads TGTGCCAGCAGTATGACAGGGTCGGCAGATACGCAGTATTTT. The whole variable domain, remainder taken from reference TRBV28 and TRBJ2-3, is DVKVTQSSRYLVKRTGEKVFLECVQDMDHENMFWYRQDPGLGLRLIYFSYDVKMKEKGDIPEGYSVSREKKERFSLILESASTNQTSMYLCASSMTGSADTQYFGPGTRLTVL.

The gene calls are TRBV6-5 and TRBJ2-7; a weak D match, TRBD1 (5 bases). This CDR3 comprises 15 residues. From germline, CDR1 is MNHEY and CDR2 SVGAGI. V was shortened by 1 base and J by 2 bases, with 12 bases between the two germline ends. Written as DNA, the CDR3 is TGTGCCAGCAGTTACTACCCACAGGCAACCTACGAGCAGTACTTC. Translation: CASSYYPQATYEQYF.

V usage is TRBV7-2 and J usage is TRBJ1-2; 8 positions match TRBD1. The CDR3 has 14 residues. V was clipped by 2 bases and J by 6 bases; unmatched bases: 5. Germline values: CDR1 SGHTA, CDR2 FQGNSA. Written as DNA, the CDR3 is TGTGCCAGCAGCTTAATACGACAGGGGCATGGCTACACCTTC. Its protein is CASSLIRQGHGYTF.

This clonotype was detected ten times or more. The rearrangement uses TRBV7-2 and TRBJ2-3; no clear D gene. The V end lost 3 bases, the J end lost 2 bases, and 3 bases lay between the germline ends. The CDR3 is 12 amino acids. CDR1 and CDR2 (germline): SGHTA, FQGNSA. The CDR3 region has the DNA TGTGCCAGCAGCTTCTTCACAGATACGCAGTATTTT. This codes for CASSFFTDTQYF.

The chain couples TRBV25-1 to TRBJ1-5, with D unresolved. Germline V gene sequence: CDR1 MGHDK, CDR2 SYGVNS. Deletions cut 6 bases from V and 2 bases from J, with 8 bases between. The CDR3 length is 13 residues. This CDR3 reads CASRGDGNQPQHF. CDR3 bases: TGTGCCAGCAGGGGAGATGGCAATCAGCCCCAGCATTTT.

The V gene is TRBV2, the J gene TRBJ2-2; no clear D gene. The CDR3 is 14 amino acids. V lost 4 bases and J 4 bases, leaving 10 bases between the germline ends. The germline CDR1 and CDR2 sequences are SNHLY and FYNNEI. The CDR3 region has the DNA TGTGCCAGCAGTGCTTGGGTGTCCACCGGGGAGCTGTTTTTT. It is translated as CASSAWVSTGELFF.

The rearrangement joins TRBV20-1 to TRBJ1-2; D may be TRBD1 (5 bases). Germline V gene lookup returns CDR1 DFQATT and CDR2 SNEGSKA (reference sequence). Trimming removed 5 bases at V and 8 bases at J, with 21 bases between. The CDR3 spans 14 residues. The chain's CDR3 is CSAPYGGGERGYTF. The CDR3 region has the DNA TGCAGTGCTCCATACGGGGGGGGTGAACGGGGCTACACCTTC.

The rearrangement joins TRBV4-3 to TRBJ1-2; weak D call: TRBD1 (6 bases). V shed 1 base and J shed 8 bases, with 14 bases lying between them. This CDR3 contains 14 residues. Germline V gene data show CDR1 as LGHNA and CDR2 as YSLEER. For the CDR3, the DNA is TGCGCCAGCAGCCAAGGCGGGGGGGGCGACGGCTACACCTTC. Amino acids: CASSQGGGGDGYTF.

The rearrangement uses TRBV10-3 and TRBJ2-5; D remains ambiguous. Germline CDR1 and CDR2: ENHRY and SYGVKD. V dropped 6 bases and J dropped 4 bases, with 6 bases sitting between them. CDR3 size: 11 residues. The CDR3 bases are TGTGCCATCAGGATCGGAGAGACCCAGTACTTC. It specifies CAIRIGETQYF.

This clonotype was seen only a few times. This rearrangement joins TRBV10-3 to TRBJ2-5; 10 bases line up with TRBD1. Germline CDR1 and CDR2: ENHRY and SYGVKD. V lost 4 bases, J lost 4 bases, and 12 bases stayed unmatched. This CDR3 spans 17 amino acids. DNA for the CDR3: TGTGCCATCAGTGGCTGGACAGGGGGATCGCCCCTAGAGACCCAGTACTTC. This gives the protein CAISGWTGGSPLETQYF.

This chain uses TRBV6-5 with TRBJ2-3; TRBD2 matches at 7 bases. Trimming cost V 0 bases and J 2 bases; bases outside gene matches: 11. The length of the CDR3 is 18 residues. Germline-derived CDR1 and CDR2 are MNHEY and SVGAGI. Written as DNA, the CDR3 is TGTGCCAGCAGTTACTCGATCGCCAGTGGGGGGGACACAGATACGCAGTATTTT. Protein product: CASSYSIASGGDTDTQYF.

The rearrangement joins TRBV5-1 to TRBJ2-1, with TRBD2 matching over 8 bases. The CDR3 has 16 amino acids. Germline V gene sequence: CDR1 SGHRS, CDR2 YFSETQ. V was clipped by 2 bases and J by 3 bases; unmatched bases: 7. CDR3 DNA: TGCGCCAGCAGCTTTGGAGCGGGGGCCCTCTACAATGAGCAGTTCTTC. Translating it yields CASSFGAGALYNEQFF.

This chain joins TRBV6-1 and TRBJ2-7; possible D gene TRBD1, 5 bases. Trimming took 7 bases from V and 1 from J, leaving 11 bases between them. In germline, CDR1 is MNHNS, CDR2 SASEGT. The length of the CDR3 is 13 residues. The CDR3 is CASKGVPSYEQYV. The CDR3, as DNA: TGTGCCAGCAAAGGGGTACCTTCCTACGAGCAGTACGTC.

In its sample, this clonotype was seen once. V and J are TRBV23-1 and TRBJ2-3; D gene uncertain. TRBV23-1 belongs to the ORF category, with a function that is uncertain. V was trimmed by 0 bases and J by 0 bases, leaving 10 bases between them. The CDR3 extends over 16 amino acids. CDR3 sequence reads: CASSQSSLTSTDTQYF. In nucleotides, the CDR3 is TGCGCCAGCAGTCAATCTTCCCTAACTAGCACAGATACGCAGTATTTT.

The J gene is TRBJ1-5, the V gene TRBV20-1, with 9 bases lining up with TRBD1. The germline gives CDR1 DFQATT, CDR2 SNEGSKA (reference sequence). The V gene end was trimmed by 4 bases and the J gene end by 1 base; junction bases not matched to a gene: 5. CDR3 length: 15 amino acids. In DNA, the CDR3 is TGCAGTGCTATATATGGGACAGGGAGCAATCAGCCCCAGCATTTT. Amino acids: CSAIYGTGSNQPQHF.

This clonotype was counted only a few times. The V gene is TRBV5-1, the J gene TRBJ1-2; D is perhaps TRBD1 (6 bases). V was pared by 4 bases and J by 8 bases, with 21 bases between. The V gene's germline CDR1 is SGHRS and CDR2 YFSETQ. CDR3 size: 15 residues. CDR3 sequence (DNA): TGCGCCAGCAGCAACCGGGGGGCCCCCACGGAAGGCTACACCTTC. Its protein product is CASSNRGAPTEGYTF.